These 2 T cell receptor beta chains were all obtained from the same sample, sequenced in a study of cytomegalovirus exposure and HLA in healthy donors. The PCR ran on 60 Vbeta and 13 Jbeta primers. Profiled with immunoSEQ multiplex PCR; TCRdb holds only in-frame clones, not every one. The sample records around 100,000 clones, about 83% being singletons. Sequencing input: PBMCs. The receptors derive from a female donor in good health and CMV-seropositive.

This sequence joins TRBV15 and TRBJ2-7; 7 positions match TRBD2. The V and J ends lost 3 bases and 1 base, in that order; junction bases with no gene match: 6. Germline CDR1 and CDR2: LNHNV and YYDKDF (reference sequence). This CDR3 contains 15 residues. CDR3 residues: CATSRERGGSYEQYF. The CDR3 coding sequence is TGTGCCACCAGCAGGGAACGCGGGGGTTCCTACGAGCAGTACTTC.

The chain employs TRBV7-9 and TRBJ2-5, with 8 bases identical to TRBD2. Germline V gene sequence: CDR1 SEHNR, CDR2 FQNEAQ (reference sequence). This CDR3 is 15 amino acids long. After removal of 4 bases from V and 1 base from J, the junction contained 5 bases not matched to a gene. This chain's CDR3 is CASSSTAGGQETQYF. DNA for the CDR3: TGTGCCAGCAGCTCCACTGCGGGGGGCCAAGAGACCCAGTACTTC. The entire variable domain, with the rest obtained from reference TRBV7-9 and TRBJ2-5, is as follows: DTGVSQNPRHKITKRGQNVTFRCDPISEHNRLYWYRQTLGQGPEFLTYFQNEAQLEKSRLLSDRFSAERPKGSFSTLEIQRTEQGDSAMYLCASSSTAGGQETQYFGPGTRLLVL.